Sequencing of this T cell receptor (beta chain) was carried out in a study of OX40 agonist ivuxolimab in advanced cancers. Broader study findings: Part of the nonresponder group also had normalized T-cell clonal expansion that was low.

Assay used: immunoSEQ multiplex PCR; TCRdb lists only in-frame clones, some missing. The repertoire holds 59,000 or so clones, with approximately 86% as singletons. As concerns this clone: Its specificity is not known.

Blood specimens came from baseline, cycle 4 day 1, and cycle 7 day 1. The ends were cut back, 5 bases at V and 8 bases at J, with 17 bases in the middle. CDR3 size: 14 residues. Germline loops: CDR1 SGDLS, CDR2 YYNGEE. The sequenced sample was CD4+ or CD8+ T cells sorted from blood, obtained in a trial of the OX40 agonist ivuxolimab. The genes are TRBV9 and TRBJ2-1, with D possibly matching TRBD2 (8 bases). The source is an adult with an advanced solid tumor such as melanoma, head and neck, liver or kidney cancer. The CDR3, as DNA: TGTGCCAGCAGAGGGGGCGGGACTAGGGATGAGCAGTTCTTC. Encoded protein: CASRGGGTRDEQFF.